This T cell receptor beta chain was recovered during a study of OX40 agonist ivuxolimab in advanced cancers. Study summary: Participants, approximately 81% male, averaged around 64 years of age, ranging from roughly 20 to 80. Findings and limits, study-wide: Antigen specificity was not determined for the expanded peripheral T cells. People who partly responded at 0.1-3.0 mg/kg had some of the least clonal expansion seen. CD4+ and CD8+ T cells in blood underwent clonal expansion by week 6 at 0.1 to 3.0 mg/kg.

A note on this clone: Its antigen is unknown. Other DNA sequences in this sample translate to the same CDR3.

The germline V gene encodes CDR1 SNHLY and CDR2 FYNNEI. This CDR3 has 12 amino acids. Trimming took 3 bases from V and 2 from J, leaving 2 bases between them. Clones were read by immunoSEQ multiplex PCR, and TCRdb kept only the in-frame ones, dropping some. The sample contains around 40,000 clones, roughly 80% of which appear only once. This sequence was found in an adult with an advanced solid tumor such as melanoma, head and neck, liver or kidney cancer. The sequencing here drew on CD4+ or CD8+ T cells sorted from blood, taken in a trial of the OX40 agonist ivuxolimab. The chain employs TRBV2 and TRBJ1-3, with D unresolved. The CDR3 here is CASSETGNTIYF. The CDR3 DNA reads TGTGCCAGCAGTGAGACTGGAAACACCATATATTTT.